This is a list of T cell receptor beta chains from one sample in a study of blood T cell repertoires in COVID-19. Sequencing used immunoSEQ multiplex PCR; TCRdb keeps in-frame clones, though not all of them. This table holds 250,000 to 300,000 clones, 70% to 90% found once. Source material: peripheral blood. All receptors derive from a woman aged 65 to 85 with acute or convalescent COVID-19. The CDR3 runs from the conserved cysteine through the conserved F or W. The D gene is left open where the match is weak. Clone sizes are given selectively: once, few, many, or a class where the clone is expanded.

>-|-|TRBJ2-3|TRBV24-1
CATSDPRRADTQYF
TGTGCCACCAGTGACCCGCGGAGAGCAGATACGCAGTATTTT
>-|TRBD2|TRBJ2-2|TRBV4-1
CASTREGGNTGELFF
TGCGCCAGCACCCGGGAGGGTGGCAACACCGGGGAGCTGTTTTTT
>-|-|TRBJ1-1|TRBV3-1/TRBV3-2
CASSQSEDQGEAFF
TGTGCCAGCAGCCAAAGCGAGGACCAGGGAGAAGCTTTCTTT
>-|-|TRBJ2-7|TRBV6-1
CASSEASRGRDEQYF
TGTGCCAGCAGTGAAGCCTCGCGGGGGCGCGACGAGCAGTACTTC
>few|TRBD1|TRBJ1-6|TRBV9
CASSAQGRGSPLHF
TGTGCCAGCAGCGCACAGGGGCGAGGATCACCCCTCCACTTT
>once|TRBD1|TRBJ1-1|TRBV18
CASSPDRGPTEAFF
TGTGCCAGCTCACCGGACAGGGGGCCGACTGAAGCTTTCTTT
>-|TRBD2|TRBJ2-3|TRBV3-1/TRBV3-2
CASSQRAGGFMGYTQYF
TGTGCCAGCAGCCAACGGGCGGGGGGCTTCATGGGCTATACGCAGTATTTT
>-|TRBD1|TRBJ1-6|TRBV6-1
CASSDWRAGGSPLHF
TGTGCCAGCAGTGATTGGAGAGCAGGGGGCTCACCCCTCCACTTT
>-|-|TRBJ1-1|TRBV6-1
CASSAWTGDTRGRGGAFF
TGTGCCAGCAGTGCTTGGACCGGGGATACGCGGGGGAGAGGTGGAGCTTTCTTT
>-|-|TRBJ1-1|TRBV28
CASSLSNAYQGAFF
TGTGCCAGCAGCCTCTCAAACGCTTATCAGGGAGCTTTCTTT
>-|-|TRBJ1-2|TRBV5-1
CASSQQGRGVDGYTF
TGCGCCAGCAGCCAGCAGGGTCGCGGCGTGGATGGCTACACCTTC
>-|TRBD1|TRBJ2-1|TRBV18
CASSPLWTGQFYNEQFF
TGTGCCAGCTCACCCCTTTGGACAGGCCAGTTCTACAATGAGCAGTTCTTC
>-|-|TRBJ2-3|TRBV5-1
CASSSPTDTQYF
TGCGCCAGCAGCTCTCCGACAGATACGCAGTATTTT
>-|TRBD1|TRBJ2-2|TRBV19
CASSSAGGNTGELFF
TGTGCCAGTAGCTCGGCAGGGGGCAACACCGGGGAGCTGTTTTTT
>once|-|TRBJ1-1|TRBV3-1/TRBV3-2
CASSQVRLEENTEAFF
TGTGCCAGCAGCCAGGTACGGCTAGAGGAGAACACTGAAGCTTTCTTT
>-|-|TRBJ2-3|TRBV6-5
CASSQVKDTQYF
TGTGCCAGCAGCCAGGTGAAAGATACGCAGTATTTT
>-|-|TRBJ2-5|TRBV5-1
CASSAGLAFPETQYF
TGCGCCAGCAGCGCCGGTCTCGCCTTTCCCGAGACCCAGTACTTC
>-|-|TRBJ2-3|TRBV6-5
CASSSNLAGTDTQYF
TGTGCCAGCAGCTCAAACCTTGCGGGCACAGATACGCAGTATTTT
>-|-|TRBJ2-1|TRBV5-1
CASSSFRELGNEQFF
TGCGCCAGCAGCTCATTCCGGGAATTAGGGAATGAGCAGTTCTTC
>-|-|TRBJ2-5|TRBV28
CASSLAGQRQETQYF
TGTGCCAGCAGTTTAGCGGGGCAAAGGCAAGAGACCCAGTACTTC
>-|-|TRBJ2-5|TRBV19
CASSIGDRETQYF
TGTGCCAGTAGTATAGGCGACAGGGAGACCCAGTACTTC
>once|-|TRBJ1-1|TRBV6-5
CASGRGNTEAFF
TGTGCCAGCGGGCGGGGAAACACTGAAGCTTTCTTT
>once|TRBD2|TRBJ2-7|TRBV18
CASSGTGTRRSGEQYF
TGTGCCAGCTCGGGTACCGGGACTAGACGATCGGGCGAGCAGTACTTC